The clone carrying this T cell receptor beta chain was counted a few times. Its antigen remains unknown. The repertoire was sequenced with immunoSEQ multiplex PCR; TCRdb's copy has only in-frame clones and lacks some. The repertoire holds under 70,000 clones, with 74% as singletons. Subsequent to ten to eleven days of culture, CD4+ T cells were isolated. Two doses of BNT162b2 or mRNA-1273 vaccine were administered to participants. Nobody among the vaccine recipients had prior SARS-CoV-2 infection (nucleocapsid antibodies were negative). This sample was included in a study of vaccination effects on CD4 cells after COVID-19. The wider study: Expansion of antigen-specific CD4+ T cells with viral peptide pools was carried out by the ViraFEST assay before sequencing. General observations from the study: Whether induced by infection or by vaccine, clones showed marked clonal contraction late after vaccination. Recruitment yielded few convalescent patients, and the study had no early post-infection timepoints.

The source is a human donor who received a COVID-19 vaccine. Here the sequenced sample was CD4+ T cells from PBMCs cultured without peptide, taken after COVID-19 vaccination.

Here the CDR3 DNA reads TGTGCCACCAGCAGAGGGGGACTGGGGAACATTCAGTACTTC. It encodes CATSRGGLGNIQYF. This chain connects TRBV15 to TRBJ2-4; tentative D call: TRBD2 (6 bases). The CDR3 is 14 amino acids. V gave up 1 base and J gave up 7 bases, with 11 bases separating them. Per germline, CDR1 LNHNV and CDR2 YYDKDF (reference sequence).